Listed below are T cell receptor beta chains from one sample, sequenced in a study of radiotherapy plus CTLA-4 blockade in lung cancer. The repertoire was sequenced with immunoSEQ multiplex PCR; TCRdb's copy has only in-frame clones and lacks some. The sample has about 50,000 clones; 84% are singletons. The sequenced sample was peripheral blood, obtained from a patient treated with radiotherapy plus ipilimumab. These receptors originate from a human donor with non-small cell lung cancer whose response to radiotherapy plus ipilimumab could not be evaluated. CDR3s leave out the opening cysteine and the closing phenylalanine or tryptophan. D genes are given only for firm matches. Rows may omit the clone size; those that give it use once, few, many or a size class.

v_call clone_size d_call cdr3_aa
TRBV2 - - ASSDRRRGSMDTQY
TRBV28 - - ASTFLGGGLEQY
TRBV29-1 - - SVVGATTNEKLF
TRBV7-2 many TRBD2 ASSQGLAGANEQF
TRBV4-3 - TRBD2 ASSQDGPGLVGYNEQF
TRBV4-1 few TRBD1 ASSRGQLSSYEQY
TRBV21-1 - - ASNIRDRHTDNEQF
TRBV14 - - ASSPGRLSYNEQF
TRBV2 - - ASHGGLYRDNTEAF
TRBV6-1 - TRBD2 ASSERLASGRRTDTQY
TRBV7-2 - - ASSFGPGISGANVLT
TRBV4-3 - - ASSQFRGEMDEQF
TRBV7-2 - - ASSQRGNEQY
TRBV4-3 - - ASSRVVDLTDGYT
TRBV28 - - ASSTRQEQY
TRBV5-1 - - ASSLVVDNEQF
TRBV28 - TRBD1 ASIKGDRGIGTDTQY
TRBV6-5 - TRBD2 ASSPGTSGTYEQY
TRBV5-4 - - ASSPRGIHEQF
TRBV6-5 - - ASSYSKGQGYGYT
TRBV4-3 few - ASSQARGTEQY
TRBV4-1 few - ASSQGPSVTDTQY
TRBV27 - - ASSLSTGPPSTDTQY
TRBV19 - TRBD1 ASSADRGLSPEAF
TRBV19 - - ASSITGLGELF
TRBV7-2 - TRBD2 ASSLRGGSGYEQY
TRBV11-2 - - ASCWAGPNTGELF
TRBV15 - - ATSGAAYTGELF
TRBV27 few - ASHSRENEQY
TRBV6-1 - - ASSEAYSLSTEAF
TRBV28 once - ASRAGSEAF
TRBV5-4 - - ASSFGGTQETQY
TRBV7-6 - TRBD2 ASSPSGSSYEQY
TRBV9 once TRBD2 ARPTSLTYEQY
TRBV11-1 - TRBD2 ASRFGGTSSYEQY
TRBV27 - - ASSLLWSRDEKLF
TRBV29-1 - TRBD2 SVSRTSGGYNEQF
TRBV25-1 once TRBD2 ASSEVAGHYNEQF
TRBV6-1 - - ASSESRKTGYT
TRBV9 once TRBD1 ASSVPPFDRDAEAF
TRBV4-2 - TRBD1 ASSHVGQGLSYEQY
TRBV28 - - ASSLSFQTQY
TRBV14 once - ASSHMGDYYNEQF
TRBV19 - - ASSISPGVLTEAF
TRBV28 - TRBD2 ASSLFGTSGSGELF